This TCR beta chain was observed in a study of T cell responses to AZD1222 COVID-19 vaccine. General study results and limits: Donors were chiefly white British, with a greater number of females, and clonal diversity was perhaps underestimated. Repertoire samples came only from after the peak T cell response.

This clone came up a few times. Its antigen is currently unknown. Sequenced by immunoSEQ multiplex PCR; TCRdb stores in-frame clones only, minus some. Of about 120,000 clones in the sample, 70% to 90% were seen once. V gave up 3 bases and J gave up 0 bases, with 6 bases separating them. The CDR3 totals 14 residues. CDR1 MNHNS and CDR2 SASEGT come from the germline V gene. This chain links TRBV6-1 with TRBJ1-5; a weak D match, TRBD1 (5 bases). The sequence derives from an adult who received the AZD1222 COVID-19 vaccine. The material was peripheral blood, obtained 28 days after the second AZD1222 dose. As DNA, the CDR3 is TGTGCCAGCAGTGACAGGGTTAGCAATCAGCCCCAGCATTTT. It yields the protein CASSDRVSNQPQHF.